This T cell receptor (beta chain) is drawn from a study of beta chain features in type 1 diabetes. Study-wide results and caveats: Within each of all four CD4+ subsets, Type 1 diabetes patients had TCRB CDR3s that were moderately but significantly shorter.

Every bit of the isolated RNA underwent reverse transcription, so sequencing read expressed TCRB transcripts. TCRdb's table, derived via immunoSEQ multiplex PCR, lists solely in-frame clones and lacks some. The table includes around 40,000 clones, roughly 70% detected once. The germline V and J ends were trimmed by 2 bases and 5 bases, with 10 bases remaining between them. In germline, CDR1 is SGHRS, CDR2 YFSETQ. The CDR3 has 13 residues. On this clone: The antigen is undetermined.

The genes are TRBV5-1 and TRBJ2-5; possible D gene TRBD1, 6 bases. This receptor was identified in a man younger than 45 with type 1 diabetes. Some clones in this sample may be carry-over from other donors' samples. The sample comprised Tregs from blood. The CDR3 DNA is TGCGCCAGCAGCTTACAGGGCTCTGAGACCCAGTACTTC. This codes for CASSLQGSETQYF.